Below, one T cell receptor beta chain is given with its context. This clone was found once. This receptor's antigen is unknown. One base away there is no much larger clone; base qualities are not given. Collaborating institutions collected whole blood in K2EDTA tubes following their own protocols. For TCRbeta analysis, collaborators shipped samples in one of three forms: frozen whole blood, isolated PBMCs, or DNA extracted from either of those sample types. TCRbeta CDR3 regions were amplified from genomic DNA using the immunoSEQ Assay, a bias-controlled multiplex PCR. Per the source publication's procedure: The number of nucleated cells in each sample was estimated from the amplification of reference gene primers within the assay. To quantify the absolute abundance of each unique TCRbeta CDR3 rearrangement, sequence reads were collapsed and filtered. For each sample, productive Simpson clonality was calculated as the square root of Simpson's diversity index across productive rearrangements. What TCRdb holds here is the immuneACCESS table cut down to in-frame rearrangements. Part of the clones is not present; checked against another copy, under half of the missing clones reflect an unresolved V gene, and the others are unexplained. V and J calls and clone size are given by that table; D and trimming were obtained from the DNA. This sample holds around 170,000 clones; 70% to 90% were observed only once. Of the sample, approximately 4% falls within the top ten clones.

The source of the sample is a study of blood T cell repertoires in COVID-19 (dated by TCRdb to 2019 to 2021). In terms of the full investigation: Samples from collaborators originated in the United States, Italy and Spain and spanned both the acute and convalescent phases of COVID-19. The repertoires were made available in a free public database intended to serve as a resource for research on the immune response to SARS-CoV-2. The sample metadata nearly always contained a de-identified subject ID, COVID-19 status, age in years and sex. Samples came from the ongoing ImmuneRACE study (first 160 participants) plus 1,254 subjects from 6 global collaborators. The prospective study material was composed of cDNA or gDNA derived from T cells, B-cell-depleted T cells, or PBMCs. Deeply sampled blood TCRbeta repertoires from subjects exposed to, actively infected with, or recovered from COVID-19 were included in the dataset. Where HLA class I and class II types were available, the types were taken from metadata supplied by the sample provider, not from assay-based typing.

The study at large found these results: The quantity of clinical and demographic metadata differed by source and by participant and was supplied without curation.

The sample comprised peripheral blood. The TCR comes from a woman in her seventies with acute or convalescent COVID-19.

The CDR3 region: CASSFPGTSGTNEQFF. The bases read TGTGCCAGCAGTTTCCCCGGGACTAGCGGGACCAATGAGCAGTTCTTC. In this chain, TRBV28 is recombined with TRBJ2-1; the junction holds 13 bases that match TRBD2. CDR1 and CDR2 (MDHEN, SYDVKM) derive from the germline V gene. The CDR3 runs 16 amino acids, cysteine and phenylalanine included. The entry retains the CDR3 DNA only, 48 bases that are in frame from base 1. Trimming takes 3 bases off V and 6 bases off J; junction bases not matched to a gene: 5.